This T cell receptor beta chain came from a study of cytomegalovirus exposure and HLA in healthy donors. Whole-study findings and limits: The Asian-associated ancestry cluster reportedly had fewer N-insertions than the approximately 690-donor mean in a later analysis.

Primers for the PCR totalled 60 Vbeta and 13 Jbeta. Sequencing used immunoSEQ multiplex PCR; TCRdb keeps in-frame clones, though not all of them. Among roughly 110,000 clones listed, approximately 82% were seen once. CDR1 SGHRS and CDR2 YFSETQ come from the germline V gene. The V gene end was trimmed by 4 bases and the J gene end by 6 bases; junction bases not matched to a gene: 4. CDR3 size: 13 residues. Points on this clone: Its antigen is undetermined.

The sequenced sample was PBMCs. The sequence came from a man in his forties in good health and CMV-seronegative. The chain has TRBV5-1 and TRBJ2-7, with 10 bases identical to TRBD1. CDR3 sequence (DNA): TGCGCCAGCAGCGCGGGACAGGGGAGCGAGCAGTACTTC. Translation: CASSAGQGSEQYF.